These 29 T cell receptor beta chains were all obtained from the same sample, sequenced in a study of T cells in Graves' hyperthyroidism and ophthalmopathy. RNA transcripts yielded amplified TCR beta CDR3 regions. First-round RT-PCR of the TCR CDR3 relied on the HTBI primer set. TCRdb processed the multiplex PCR reads anew with MiXCR; each CDR3 protein has one entry. The sample contains about 59,000 distinct CDR3 sequences, about 53% of which appear only once. Material: blood. The receptors shown here come from a woman in her fifties or sixties with Graves' ophthalmopathy.

The CDR3 DNA sequence: TGTGCCAGCACCGGTGGAGTTGAGCAGCCAGGGGGGGTCTATGGCTACACCTTC. This codes for CASTGGVEQPGGVYGYTF. The rearrangement joins TRBV2 to TRBJ1-2; 7 bases align to TRBD1. Trimming cost V 7 bases and J 4 bases; bases outside gene matches: 21. The CDR3 is 18 residues long. CDR1 and CDR2 (germline): SNHLY, FYNNEI.

For this clonotype: Germline is not matched at one junction end, which may reflect a read error. V and J are TRBV12-3 or TRBV12-4 and TRBJ1-5; no firm D call. CDR3 length: 13 amino acids. The CDR3 spells CASTQARNQPQHF. The CDR3 DNA is TGCGCCAGCACCCAGGCCCGGAATCAGCCCCAGCATTTT.

This clonotype has ten or more counts. The chain couples TRBV13 to TRBJ1-1; no clear D gene. CDR1 and CDR2 (germline): PRHDT, FYEKMQ (reference sequence). V lost 5 bases, J lost 1 base, and 8 bases lay in between. The CDR3 length is 13 residues. The CDR3 DNA is TGTGCCAGCAGCCCACAGCGGAACACTGAAGCTTTCTTT. Translated, it gives CASSPQRNTEAFF.

This clonotype is medium-sized (0.01 to 0.1%) in the sample. This chain uses TRBV20-1 with TRBJ1-2, with D hard to call. In germline, CDR1 is DFQATT, CDR2 SNEGSKA (reference sequence). Trimming shortened V by 6 bases and J by 7 bases, and 18 bases separated the two germline ends. CDR3 size: 13 residues. CDR3 in DNA: TGCAGTGCGGCACCTAGGAGGGCGGGTGGCTACACCTTC. Protein sequence: CSAAPRRAGGYTF.

Note on this clonotype: A read error may account for a junction end that differs from germline. This sequence joins TRBV7-2 and TRBJ2-3; no firm D call. The V gene's germline CDR1 is SGHTA and CDR2 FQGNSA. The CDR3 covers 12 residues. CDR3 coding DNA: TGTGCCAGTAGCCTCGGCACAGATATGCAGTATTTT. It codes for CASSLGTDMQYF.

This clonotype was observed many times. This chain joins TRBV12-3 or TRBV12-4 and TRBJ1-2; D gene unclear. V was pared by 3 bases and J by 4 bases, with 12 bases between. This CDR3 is 14 amino acids long. The CDR3 DNA is TGTGCCAGCAGTTTCGGTCGAGATGGCTATGGCTACACCTTC. This sequence encodes CASSFGRDGYGYTF.

At least ten counts were recorded for this clonotype. The chain joins TRBV7-8 to TRBJ2-2; no firm D call. This CDR3 has 13 residues. Trimming shortened V by 5 bases and J by 2 bases, and 6 bases separated the two germline ends. Germline V gene data show CDR1 as SGHVS and CDR2 as FQNEAQ. The CDR3 here is CASSPGNTGELFF. CDR3 bases: TGTGCCAGCAGCCCCGGAAACACCGGGGAGCTGTTTTTT.

Ten or more counts support this clonotype. The chain uses TRBV7-3 and TRBJ2-1; 9 bases are shared with TRBD1. V gave up 5 bases and J gave up 8 bases; unmatched junction bases: 7. This CDR3 has 14 amino acids. From germline, CDR1 is SGHTA and CDR2 FQGTGA. The CDR3 region is CASSPGQGSHEQFF. The CDR3 bases are TGTGCCAGCAGCCCGGGACAGGGTAGCCATGAGCAGTTCTTC.

This clonotype was observed a single time. This chain connects TRBV20-1 to TRBJ2-3, with 8 bases aligning to TRBD2. Germline assignment: CDR1 DFQATT and CDR2 SNEGSKA (reference sequence). The CDR3 runs to 15 residues. J was trimmed by 2 bases and V by 6 bases; bases with no gene match: 10. The CDR3 spells CSAPLTSGYTDTQYF. The CDR3 bases are TGCAGTGCGCCCTTAACTAGCGGCTACACAGATACGCAGTATTTT.

Worth noting for this clonotype: A much more abundant neighbour one base away suggests this may be a read error. The chain couples TRBV6-5 to TRBJ2-1; D is perhaps TRBD1 (6 bases). With 8 bases removed from V and 4 bases from J, the gap between germline ends came to 18 bases. Per the germline V gene, CDR1 is MNHEY and CDR2 is SVGAGI. The CDR3 sequence is 15 residues long. CDR3 in DNA: TGTGCCAGCGGACAAAGCAGGGGACCTTACAATGAGCAGTTCTTC. It translates to CASGQSRGPYNEQFF.

This clonotype showed up just once. The final CDR3 position lacks the conserved phenylalanine or tryptophan, pointing to a likely read error. The chain uses TRBV6-5 and TRBJ2-7; TRBD2 matches at 13 bases. The ends lost 3 bases at V and 7 bases at J; junction bases unmatched: 12. CDR1 is MNHEY, CDR2 SVGAGI, per germline. This CDR3 contains 17 residues. The CDR3 coding sequence is TGTGCCAGCAGTTATCGTGGACTAGCGGGAGCAGGGAATGAGCAGTACCTC. This codes for CASSYRGLAGAGNEQYL.

Many counts were recorded for this clonotype. The V gene is TRBV15, the J gene TRBJ2-5, with D possibly matching TRBD1 (6 bases). The CDR3 runs to 16 residues. Trimming left V 0 bases short and J 2 bases short, with 13 bases between. Looked up from germline, CDR1 is LNHNV and CDR2 is YYDKDF (reference sequence). The chain's CDR3 is CATSRDLTRGQETQYF. The CDR3 nucleotides read TGTGCCACCAGCAGAGATCTTACGAGGGGGCAAGAGACCCAGTACTTC.

The table lists this clonotype with many counts. The V call is TRBV4-1, the J call TRBJ2-1; D might be TRBD1 or TRBD2, each matching 6 bases. Looked up from germline, CDR1 is MGHRA and CDR2 is YSYEKL. This CDR3 has 17 residues. V was shortened by 1 base and J by 4 bases, with 17 bases between the two germline ends. The CDR3 protein is CASSQVLSGAEYNEQFF. The CDR3, as DNA: TGCGCCAGCAGCCAAGTGCTCTCGGGGGCGGAATACAATGAGCAGTTCTTC.

V gene TRBV20-1 combines with J gene TRBJ2-1; possibly TRBD2 for D (7 bases). The germline V gene has CDR1 DFQATT and CDR2 SNEGSKA (reference sequence). CDR3 length: 11 amino acids. The CDR3 nucleotides read TGCAGCGAGGGGGGGGGGAATGAGCAGTTCTTC. Encoded protein: CSEGGGNEQFF.

This clonotype has ten or more counts. The rearrangement links TRBV6-6 to TRBJ1-1; 8 nucleotides align to TRBD1. CDR1 is MNHNY and CDR2 is SVGAGI in the germline V gene (reference sequence). J gave up 1 base and V 6 bases, and 4 bases lay outside the gene matches. There are 14 residues in the CDR3. The CDR3 coding sequence is TGTGCCAGCAGCCTTACAGGGGGGAACACTGAAGCTTTCTTT. Translated: CASSLTGGNTEAFF.

The chain joins TRBV20-1 to TRBJ2-5; 11 nucleotides agree with TRBD1. The junction had 7 bases not matched to a gene; V was cut back by 6 bases and J by 1 base. Looked up from germline, CDR1 is DFQATT and CDR2 is SNEGSKA (reference sequence). The CDR3 sequence is 15 residues long. CDR3 nucleotides: TGCAGTGCGAGTAGGGACAGGGGGTCCCAAGAGACCCAGTACTTC. Encoded protein: CSASRDRGSQETQYF.

Many counts were recorded for this clonotype. This sequence joins TRBV6-1 and TRBJ2-1, with D possibly TRBD2 on 7 matching bases. CDR1 and CDR2 (germline): MNHNS, SASEGT. The CDR3 runs 14 residues. V dropped 2 bases and J dropped 8 bases, with 13 bases sitting between them. The CDR3 is CASSEMGGGYEQFF. In nucleotides, the CDR3 is TGTGCCAGCAGTGAAATGGGAGGGGGTTATGAGCAGTTCTTC.

This sequence joins TRBV11-2 and TRBJ2-5, with a tentative D call TRBD1 (5 bases). CDR1 is SGHAT, CDR2 FQNNGV, per germline. Trimming took 3 bases from V and 1 from J, leaving 18 bases between them. This CDR3 spans 17 amino acids. CDR3 nucleotide sequence: TGTGCCAGCAGCTTTTCAGGGTTGGCGCATCTCCAAGAGACCCAGTACTTC. It encodes CASSFSGLAHLQETQYF. Together with reference TRBV11-2 and TRBJ2-5, the CDR3 gives the full variable domain: EAGVAQSPRYKIIEKRQSVAFWCNPISGHATLYWYQQILGQGPKLLIQFQNNGVVDDSQLPKDRFSAERLKGVDSTLKIQPAKLEDSAVYLCASSFSGLAHLQETQYFGPGTRLLVL.

This chain uses TRBV5-1 with TRBJ2-3; TRBD1 matches 11 bases. The CDR3 runs 16 residues. Unmatched junction bases numbered 6, after V lost 0 bases and J lost 6 bases. CDR1 is SGHRS and CDR2 is YFSETQ in the germline V gene. In DNA, the CDR3 is TGCGCCAGCAGCTTGGGTCGGACAGGGGGCGTTGATACGCAGTATTTT. The encoded protein is CASSLGRTGGVDTQYF.

This clonotype was seen many times. The gene calls are TRBV27 and TRBJ1-1, with D uncertain. With 8 bases removed from V and 2 bases from J, the gap between germline ends came to 6 bases. The CDR3 is 11 residues long. Looked up from germline, CDR1 is MNHEY and CDR2 is SMNVEV (reference sequence). CDR3 bases: TGTGCCAGCCAAACCAACACTGAAGCTTTCTTT. Residues: CASQTNTEAFF.

Turning to this clonotype: One end of the junction does not line up with germline, which may come from a read error. This rearrangement joins TRBV20-1 to TRBJ1-4; D might be TRBD1 (6 bases). CDR1 and CDR2 from the germline V gene are DFQATT and SNEGSKA (reference sequence). The CDR3 length is 15 residues. For the CDR3, the DNA is TGCAGTGCTAGCGAGGGGGGCTCGACTAATGAGAAACTGTTTTTT. Its protein is CSASEGGSTNEKLFF.

About this clonotype itself: A junction end diverges from the germline sequence, so it may reflect a read error. The V call is TRBV20-1, the J call TRBJ2-1; 10 nucleotides line up with TRBD2. CDR3 size: 17 residues. CDR1 is DFQATT and CDR2 is SNEGSKA in the germline V gene (reference sequence). CDR3 nucleotides: TGCAGTGCGACCACCCCGCTTAGCGGGAGGCAGTACAATGAGCAGCTCTTC. Residues: CSATTPLSGRQYNEQLF.

This clonotype was recorded at least ten times. J is TRBJ2-5 and V is TRBV6-6; D call uncertain. V shed 5 bases and J shed 1 base, with 11 bases lying between them. This CDR3 is built from 14 residues. Germline V gene lookup returns CDR1 MNHNY and CDR2 SVGAGI (reference sequence). The CDR3 DNA sequence: TGTGCCAGCAGTCCCCTCGGTAGCCAAGAGACCCAGTACTTC. Amino acid sequence: CASSPLGSQETQYF.

This clonotype was counted many times. V and J are TRBV6-2 or TRBV6-3 and TRBJ2-1; no clear D. V was trimmed by 4 bases and J by 6 bases, leaving 16 bases between them. Germline CDR1 MNHEY, CDR2 SVGEGT. The CDR3 contains 15 residues. The DNA of the CDR3 is TGTGCCAGCAGTTTCCGAATAGCCACGGGCAATGAGCAGTTCTTC. Its protein is CASSFRIATGNEQFF.

About this clonotype itself: This CDR3 fails to terminate in the conserved phenylalanine or tryptophan, so it likely reflects a read error. This chain connects TRBV12-3 or TRBV12-4 to TRBJ2-1, with TRBD1 identical over 9 bases. The CDR3 contains 16 residues. After removal of 5 bases from V and 2 bases from J, the junction contained 7 bases not matched to a gene. For the CDR3, the DNA is TGTGCCAGCAGTCAAATAGGACAGGGGACCTACAATGAGCAGTTCTCC. Amino acid sequence: CASSQIGQGTYNEQFS.

This chain links TRBV20-1 with TRBJ2-2; 9 positions match TRBD2. The CDR3 is 14 amino acids. Trimming at V came to 3 bases and at J to 4 bases, leaving 3 bases not matched to a gene. Germline CDR1 reads DFQATT; CDR2 reads SNEGSKA (reference sequence). The CDR3 sequence is CSASSGGATGELFF. CDR3 DNA sequence: TGCAGTGCTAGTAGCGGGGGAGCCACCGGGGAGCTGTTTTTT.

The rearrangement links TRBV5-4 to TRBJ2-3, with 9 bases matching TRBD2. Looked up from germline, CDR1 is SGHNT and CDR2 is YYREEE (reference sequence). There are 15 residues in the CDR3. J lost 11 bases, V lost 4 bases, and 14 bases had no gene match. The CDR3 reads CASSLEGGGANEQYF. The DNA of the CDR3 is TGTGCCAGCAGCCTGGAGGGCGGGGGGGCCAATGAGCAGTATTTT.

This clonotype occurred many times. J is TRBJ2-5 and V is TRBV20-1; TRBD2 agrees at 9 bases. The J segment lost 13 bases and the V segment lost 0 bases, leaving 15 bases of the junction unmatched. The CDR3 has 15 residues. CDR1 DFQATT and CDR2 SNEGSKA come from the germline V gene (reference sequence). The CDR3 sequence is CSARDGSERGAPWYF. In DNA, the CDR3 is TGCAGTGCTAGAGATGGATCTGAGCGGGGGGCCCCGTGGTACTTC.

This rearrangement joins TRBV7-2 to TRBJ2-7; D may be TRBD2 (6 bases). With 5 bases removed from V and 10 bases from J, the gap between germline ends came to 12 bases. The CDR3 consists of 11 residues. CDR1 is SGHTA and CDR2 is FQGNSA in the germline V gene. CDR3: CASSEGGPQYF. The CDR3 DNA follows: TGTGCCAGCAGCGAGGGAGGTCCTCAGTACTTC.